The next 17 T cell receptor beta chains were all read from a single sample in a study of T-cell reconstitution after alpha-beta-depleted transplantation in children. Unique molecular identifiers tagged the TCRbeta library. A single record per CDR3 protein comes from TCRdb applying MiXCR to the PCR reads. The sample lists 250,000 to 400,000 distinct CDR3 sequences, approximately 23% occurring once. The sample in question was PBMCs, mostly from graft donor cells, obtained 180 days after TCRalphabeta/CD19-depleted stem cell transplant. Receptors originate from a male patient between 10 and 17 years old who had a stem cell transplant for acute lymphoblastic leukemia, so the T cells may come from the graft donor.

This clonotype appeared many times. This chain joins TRBV20-1 and TRBJ2-7; 7 nucleotides line up with TRBD2. V shed 0 bases, J shed 5 bases, and the junction held 4 bases outside the gene matches. Looked up from germline, CDR1 is DFQATT and CDR2 is SNEGSKA (reference sequence). This CDR3 is built from 13 residues. The CDR3 region is CSAREGGMDEQYF. The CDR3 coding sequence is TGCAGTGCTAGAGAGGGGGGGATGGACGAGCAGTACTTC.

The chain combines TRBV20-1 with TRBJ1-4; 9 nucleotides agree with TRBD1. The CDR3 has 14 residues. Germline V lookup: CDR1 DFQATT, CDR2 SNEGSKA (reference sequence). V lost 5 bases and J lost 6; bases outside the gene matches: 7. CDR3: CSAFTGGGDEKLFF. CDR3 DNA sequence: TGCAGTGCTTTTACAGGGGGCGGGGATGAAAAACTGTTTTTT.

The V gene is TRBV12-3 or TRBV12-4, the J gene TRBJ2-2, with D hard to call. The CDR3 totals 14 residues. With 7 bases removed from V and 7 bases from J, the gap between germline ends came to 16 bases. The CDR3 bases are TGTGCCAGCACCTTAGGGCGAGCCAGCGGGGAGCTGTTTTTT. It yields the protein CASTLGRASGELFF.

There are a few counts of this clonotype. The rearrangement uses TRBV28 and TRBJ2-1; 8 bases align to TRBD2. This CDR3 is 16 amino acids long. V shed 6 bases, J shed 4 bases, and the junction held 11 bases outside the gene matches. Germline assignment: CDR1 MDHEN and CDR2 SYDVKM. CDR3 nucleotides: TGTGCCAGCAGACCTGAGCGGGAGAAGGGGTACAATGAGCAGTTCTTC. Translating it yields CASRPEREKGYNEQFF.

The chain is built from TRBV18 and TRBJ2-5; D gene unclear. There are 14 residues in the CDR3. Germline CDR1 KGHSH, CDR2 LQKENI. The V and J ends lost 2 bases and 3 bases respectively, with 10 bases between them. In DNA, the CDR3 is TGTGCCAGCTCACCAGGCCTGTTAAAAGAGACCCAGTACTTC. It translates to CASSPGLLKETQYF.

There are a few counts of this clonotype. The V gene is TRBV21-1, the J gene TRBJ2-2. TRBV21-1 is tagged as a pseudogene. The CDR3 contains 14 residues. The CDR3 loop is CASSKSEVTGELFF. CDR3 bases: TGTGCCAGCAGCAAATCGGAGGTCACCGGGGAGCTGTTTTTT.

This clonotype was seen only once. The genes are TRBV7-8 and TRBJ2-3; no firm D call. CDR3 length: 17 amino acids. Per the germline V gene, CDR1 is SGHVS and CDR2 is FQNEAQ. The germline V and J ends were trimmed by 3 bases and 0 bases, with 16 bases remaining between them. CDR3 residues: CASSFIKGLGSTDTQYF. The CDR3 bases are TGTGCCAGCAGCTTTATTAAGGGTCTCGGAAGCACAGATACGCAGTATTTT.

The gene calls are TRBV9 and TRBJ2-1; D is unresolved. This CDR3 has 15 amino acids. The germline V and J ends were trimmed by 0 bases and 9 bases, with 16 bases remaining between them. CDR1 and CDR2 from the germline V gene are SGDLS and YYNGEE. The CDR3 DNA is TGTGCCAGCAGCGTAGCTAAGGTCAGTGGACGTGAGCAGTTCTTC. Protein sequence: CASSVAKVSGREQFF.

This chain links TRBV12-3 or TRBV12-4 with TRBJ2-3, with D unclear. V lost 6 bases and J lost 4, with 11 bases in between. The CDR3 sequence is 13 residues long. The CDR3 sequence is CASRPGSSDTQYF. The CDR3 DNA is TGTGCCAGCAGGCCAGGTAGTTCAGATACGCAGTATTTT.

Only a few counts were recorded for this clonotype. The rearrangement links TRBV12-3 or TRBV12-4 to TRBJ1-1; 10 bases line up with TRBD1. J was trimmed by 0 bases and V by 7 bases; bases with no gene match: 14. This CDR3 spans 18 amino acids. The CDR3 coding sequence is TGTGCCAGCACCCTCTGGACAGGGGGGCTGCGCTTGAACACTGAAGCTTTCTTT. Translating it yields CASTLWTGGLRLNTEAFF.

At least ten counts were recorded for this clonotype. V is TRBV5-1 and J is TRBJ2-2; D not certain. Germline CDR1 SGHRS, CDR2 YFSETQ. V gave up 0 bases and J gave up 0 bases, with 6 bases separating them. The CDR3 covers 15 residues. CDR3 loop: CASSLVTANTGELFF. CDR3 nucleotide sequence: TGCGCCAGCAGCTTGGTTACCGCGAACACCGGGGAGCTGTTTTTT.

This clonotype appeared a few times. The chain joins TRBV20-1 to TRBJ2-5, with a tentative D call TRBD2 (5 bases). The CDR3 extends over 13 amino acids. The V and J ends lost 6 bases and 1 base respectively, with 12 bases between them. Germline V gene lookup returns CDR1 DFQATT and CDR2 SNEGSKA (reference sequence). The CDR3 sequence is CSAQVGSQETQYF. The CDR3 bases are TGCAGTGCCCAAGTGGGGAGCCAAGAGACCCAGTACTTC.

There are a few counts of this clonotype. The chain couples TRBV2 to TRBJ1-1; D remains unclear. The CDR3 totals 15 residues. Germline V gene sequence: CDR1 SNHLY, CDR2 FYNNEI. The germline V and J ends were trimmed by 2 bases and 4 bases, with 14 bases remaining between them. CDR3: CASSEWLVGSTEAFF. In nucleotides, the CDR3 is TGTGCCAGCAGTGAATGGCTAGTGGGCAGCACTGAAGCTTTCTTT.

The CDR3 DNA sequence: TGTGCCAGCAGTTTAATCGGGACAGGCACCGGGGAGCTGTTTTTT. Amino acids: CASSLIGTGTGELFF. The J gene is TRBJ2-2, the V gene TRBV28; the match to TRBD1 covers 8 bases. The V and J ends lost 2 bases and 4 bases, in that order; junction bases with no gene match: 3. CDR1 is MDHEN, CDR2 SYDVKM, per germline. The CDR3 is 15 amino acids. The whole variable domain, filled in from reference TRBV28 and TRBJ2-2, reads DVKVTQSSRYLVKRTGEKVFLECVQDMDHENMFWYRQDPGLGLRLIYFSYDVKMKEKGDIPEGYSVSREKKERFSLILESASTNQTSMYLCASSLIGTGTGELFFGEGSRLTVL.

For this clonotype: Its ends do not fully match the called genes, so a read error is possible. This sequence joins TRBV29-1 and TRBJ2-5, with 11 bases aligning to TRBD1. Germline V gene data show CDR1 as SQVTM and CDR2 as ANQGSEA. This CDR3 is built from 14 residues. CDR3 protein: CSVSDRGRGETRYF. The CDR3 DNA reads TGCAGCGTTTCGGACAGGGGGCGCGGTGAGACCCGGTACTTC.

This clonotype was recorded a few times. This chain links TRBV20-1 with TRBJ2-2, with TRBD2 matching over 12 bases. The length of the CDR3 is 17 residues. Germline V gene sequence: CDR1 DFQATT, CDR2 SNEGSKA (reference sequence). V shed 5 bases, J shed 6 bases, and the junction held 13 bases outside the gene matches. This CDR3 is CSAALVTSGRGAGELFF. The DNA of the CDR3 is TGCAGTGCTGCTCTCGTGACTAGCGGGAGAGGCGCCGGGGAGCTGTTTTTT.

The chain combines TRBV11-3 with TRBJ2-4, with 11 bases aligning to TRBD2. This CDR3 contains 15 residues. Germline-derived CDR1 and CDR2 are SGHNT and YENEEA. The V segment lost 5 bases and the J segment 5 bases; nucleotides outside the gene matches: 5. The CDR3 sequence is CASSRSGRAENIQYF. DNA of the CDR3: TGTGCCAGCAGCCGTAGCGGGAGGGCCGAAAACATTCAGTACTTC.